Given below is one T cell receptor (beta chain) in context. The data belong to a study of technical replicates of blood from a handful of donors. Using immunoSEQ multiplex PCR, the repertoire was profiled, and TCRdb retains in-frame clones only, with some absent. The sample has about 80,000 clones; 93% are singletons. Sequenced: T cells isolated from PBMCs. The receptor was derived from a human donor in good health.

DNA for the CDR3: TGTGCCAGTAGTACTATTACAGGGAAGAGGTTGGGTGAAGCTTTCTTT. Its translation is CASSTITGKRLGEAFF. J is TRBJ1-1 and V is TRBV19; weak D call: TRBD1 (6 bases). V lost 4 bases, J lost 7 bases, and 22 bases lay in between. Germline V gene data show CDR1 as LNHDA and CDR2 as SQIVND (reference sequence). This CDR3 has 16 amino acids.